The T cell receptor (beta chain) described here comes from a study of T-cell memory formation after mild COVID-19. In the study overall: The study found TCR clusters largely donor specific.

Study-wide points: Unconfirmed was the SARS-CoV-2 specificity of second-wave clones that peaked on day 37.

Each CDR3 protein gets one entry after TCRdb re-called the 5' RACE reads with MiXCR. The sample lists around 300,000 distinct CDR3 sequences; 15% to 20% were seen once. In this sample, this clonotype turned up a few times. Its specificity is unknown. Looked up from germline, CDR1 is SGDLS and CDR2 is YYNGEE. The CDR3 covers 15 residues. V lost 0 bases to trimming and J lost 2 bases, with 8 bases between them. The sample was PBMCs or a T cell subset sorted from them (not recorded which). The chain links TRBV9 to TRBJ1-4; D not resolved. The clonotype originates from a man between 18 and 35 years old who had mild COVID-19 (a few samples of this study predate the infection). Cell type and time point are not known. This CDR3 reads CASSVGLATNEKLFF. CDR3 in DNA: TGTGCCAGCAGCGTAGGCCTCGCCACTAATGAAAAACTGTTTTTT.